This T cell receptor (beta chain) was found in a study of blood T cell repertoires in COVID-19. Study-wide background: Specimens from acute and convalescent COVID-19 originated in the United States, Italy and Spain. Sample material is recorded as cDNA or gDNA derived from T cells, B-cell-depleted T cells, or PBMCs.

In the study's own analysis: Quantification of nucleated cells was approximated via reference gene primer amplification. Profiling relied on immunoSEQ multiplex PCR, and the TCRdb table lists in-frame clones only, not all of them. V, J and clone size were drawn from that table, and D and trimming were deduced from the DNA. The profile shows about 120,000 clones, 83% of them singletons. CDR3 length: 16 residues. Trimming removed 2 bases from V and 7 bases from J; junction bases left unmatched: 7. Looked up from germline, CDR1 is SGHKS and CDR2 is YYEKEE (reference sequence). This sequence was found in a man aged 25 to 40 with acute or convalescent COVID-19. The specimen was peripheral blood. The rearrangement links TRBV5-5 to TRBJ1-6; 9 bases line up with TRBD1. CDR3 sequence: CASSFFAGTGNSPLHF. The CDR3 DNA follows: TGTGCCAGCAGCTTTTTTGCTGGGACAGGGAATTCACCCCTCCACTTT.